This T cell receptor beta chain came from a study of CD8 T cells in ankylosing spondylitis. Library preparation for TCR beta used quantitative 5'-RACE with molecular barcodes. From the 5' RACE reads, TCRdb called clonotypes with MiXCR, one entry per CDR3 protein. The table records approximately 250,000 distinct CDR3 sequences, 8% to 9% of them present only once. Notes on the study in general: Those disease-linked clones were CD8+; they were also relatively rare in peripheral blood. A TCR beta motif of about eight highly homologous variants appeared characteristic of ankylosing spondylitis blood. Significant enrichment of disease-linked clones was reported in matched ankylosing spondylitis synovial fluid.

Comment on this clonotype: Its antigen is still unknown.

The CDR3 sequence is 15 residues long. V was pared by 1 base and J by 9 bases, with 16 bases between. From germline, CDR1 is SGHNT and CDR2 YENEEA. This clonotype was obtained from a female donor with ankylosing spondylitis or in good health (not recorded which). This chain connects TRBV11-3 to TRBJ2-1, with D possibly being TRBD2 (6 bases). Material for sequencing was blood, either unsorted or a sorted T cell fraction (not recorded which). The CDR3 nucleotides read TGTGCCAGCAGCTTAGGTCTAGCGCGCCACGCTGAGCAGTTCTTC. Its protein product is CASSLGLARHAEQFF. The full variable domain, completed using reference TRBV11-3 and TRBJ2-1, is EAGVVQSPRYKIIEKKQPVAFWCNPISGHNTLYWYLQNLGQGPELLIRYENEEAVDDSQLPKDRFSAERLKGVDSTLKIQPAELGDSAVYLCASSLGLARHAEQFFGPGTRLTVL.